This T cell receptor beta chain comes out of a study of T cells in Graves' hyperthyroidism and ophthalmopathy. The CDR3 regions of TCR beta were amplified from RNA transcripts. First-round RT-PCR with HTBI primers amplified the TCR CDR3 region. TCRdb analysed the multiplex PCR reads with MiXCR anew, one entry per CDR3 protein. The table shows a few hundred thousand distinct CDR3 sequences, with around a quarter occurring only once. V was trimmed by 2 bases and J by 0 bases, leaving 14 bases between them. The CDR3 is made up of 16 amino acids. The V gene's germline CDR1 is SGHTA and CDR2 FQGTGA. A few counts support this clonotype.

The material sequenced was blood. The sequence derives from a man aged 45-65 years with Graves' hyperthyroidism. V and J are TRBV7-3 and TRBJ2-7; weak D call: TRBD1 (5 bases). The CDR3 DNA follows: TGTGCCAGCAGCTTACTAAGGACACAGGTCTCCTACGAGCAGTACTTC. Protein sequence: CASSLLRTQVSYEQYF.